The following is a TCR beta chain sequence with its context. This entry comes from a study of blood T cell repertoires in COVID-19. Study overall: The study drew acute and convalescent COVID-19 samples from the United States, Italy and Spain. Sources were T cells, B-cell-depleted T cells, or PBMCs; the material itself was cDNA or gDNA.

This CDR3 is built from 16 residues. V shed 3 bases and J 7 bases; nucleotides not matched to a gene: 12. Looked up from germline, CDR1 is SGDLS and CDR2 is YYNGEE. Original processing notes: The assay estimated nucleated cells by amplifying reference gene primers. Some clones are missing from TCRdb's copy, which holds only in-frame ones; the method was immunoSEQ multiplex PCR. D and trimming come from the DNA, and the V and J calls and clone size come from that table. The sample holds 180,000 or so clones; 84% are singletons and the top ten take 13% to 15%. Cohort placement rested on clinical history that participants reported themselves.

Material for sequencing was PBMCs or T cells enriched from blood (not recorded which). This sequence was found in a man in his fifties who had recovered from COVID-19. This chain joins TRBV9 and TRBJ1-4; the match to TRBD1 covers 7 bases. CDR3 nucleotide sequence: TGTGCCAGCAGCGGAGACAGGGCATTTAGCGGTGAAAAACTGTTTTTT. Translated: CASSGDRAFSGEKLFF.